The subject of this entry is one T cell receptor (beta chain). These data are taken from a study of shared clonotypes between healthy human individuals. Profiled with immunoSEQ multiplex PCR; TCRdb holds only in-frame clones, not every one. Among around 530,000 clones listed, roughly four fifths were seen once. Per germline, CDR1 SGHTA and CDR2 FQGTGA. The V gene end was trimmed by 5 bases and the J gene end by 6 bases; junction bases not matched to a gene: 12. This CDR3 is 17 amino acids long. This receptor was identified in a woman between 40 and 55 years old in good health. Some clones in this sample may be carry-over from other donors' samples. The sequencing sample was made of PBMCs. The rearrangement uses TRBV7-3 and TRBJ1-5; TRBD1 matches 11 bases. The CDR3 DNA reads as TGTGCCAGCAGCAAATCTGGACAGGGGGCGCGGATTCAGCCCCAGCATTTT. Its translation: CASSKSGQGARIQPQHF.